This T cell receptor beta chain was obtained from a study of CD8 T cells in ankylosing spondylitis. Whole-study results and caveats: Reportedly, matched ankylosing spondylitis synovial fluid was significantly enriched for disease-linked clones. Ankylosing spondylitis blood appeared to be characterized by a TCR beta motif of several highly homologous variants. Earlier authors reported some of these motif variants in reactive arthritis synovial fluid and blood. Disease-linked clones were CD8+ and relatively rare in peripheral blood.

This clonotype was picked up a small number of times. The antigen remains undetermined. The CDR3 runs 14 residues. V trimming: 3 bases; J trimming: 4 bases; junction bases outside the gene matches: 3. Germline values: CDR1 MNHEY, CDR2 SMNVEV (reference sequence). Quantitative 5'-RACE with molecular barcodes generated TCR beta libraries. TCRdb reanalysed the 5' RACE reads using MiXCR and keeps one entry per CDR3 protein. The repertoire holds under 950,000 distinct CDR3 sequences, with about 20% as singletons. The V and J genes are TRBV27 and TRBJ2-1; 7 bases map to TRBD1. The sequenced material came from blood, either unsorted or a sorted T cell fraction (not recorded which). This receptor was taken from a male donor with ankylosing spondylitis. The chain's CDR3 is CASSFTGVYNEQFF. As DNA, the CDR3 is TGTGCCAGCAGTTTCACAGGGGTTTACAATGAGCAGTTCTTC.